This TCR beta chain was sequenced during a study of T cell repertoires in cytomegalovirus infection. Study summary: Matching HLA type, along with CMV infection, was indicated by public TCR beta signatures.

Germline V CDR1 and CDR2: SNHLY, FYNNEI. CDR3 length: 14 amino acids. Trimming cost V 5 bases and J 3 bases, with 10 bases left between them. Each CDR3 protein is one row after TCRdb ran MiXCR on the reads. The sample shows 500,000 or so distinct CDR3 sequences, approximately 17% of them seen only once. The study, taken as a whole, reports: Totalled public TCR beta family frequency picked out people who carried CMV plus the relevant HLA.

In regard to this clonotype: What it recognizes is unknown.

Source material: CD8+ T cells from PBMCs. The chain is built from TRBV2 and TRBJ2-2, with D uncertain. This sequence originates from a human donor in good health (CMV status not recorded). Some clones in this sample may be carry-over from other donors' samples. CDR3 amino acids: CASSNQRYTGELFF. As DNA, the CDR3 is TGTGCCAGCAGTAACCAGAGATACACCGGGGAGCTGTTTTTT.